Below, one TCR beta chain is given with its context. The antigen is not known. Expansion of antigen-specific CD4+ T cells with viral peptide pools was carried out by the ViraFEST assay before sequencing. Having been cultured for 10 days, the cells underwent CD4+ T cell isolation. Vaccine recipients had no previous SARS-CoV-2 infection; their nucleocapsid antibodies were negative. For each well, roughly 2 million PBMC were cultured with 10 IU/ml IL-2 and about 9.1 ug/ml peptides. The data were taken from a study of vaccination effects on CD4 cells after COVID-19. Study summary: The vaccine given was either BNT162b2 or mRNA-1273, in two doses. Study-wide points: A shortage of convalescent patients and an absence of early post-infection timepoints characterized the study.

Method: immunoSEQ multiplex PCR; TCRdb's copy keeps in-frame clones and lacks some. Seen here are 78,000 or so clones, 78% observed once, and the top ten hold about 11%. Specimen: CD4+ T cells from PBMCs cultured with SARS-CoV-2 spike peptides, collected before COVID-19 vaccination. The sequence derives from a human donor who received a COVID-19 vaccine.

The CDR3 sequence is CASSPQGLEYGYTF. CDR3 in DNA: TGTGCCAGCTCACCACAGGGACTGGAGTATGGCTACACCTTC. The gene calls are TRBV18 and TRBJ1-2; tentatively, D is TRBD1 (5 bases). V was trimmed by 1 base and J by 5 bases, leaving 11 bases between them. CDR3 size: 14 residues. Germline-derived CDR1 and CDR2 are KGHSH and LQKENI.